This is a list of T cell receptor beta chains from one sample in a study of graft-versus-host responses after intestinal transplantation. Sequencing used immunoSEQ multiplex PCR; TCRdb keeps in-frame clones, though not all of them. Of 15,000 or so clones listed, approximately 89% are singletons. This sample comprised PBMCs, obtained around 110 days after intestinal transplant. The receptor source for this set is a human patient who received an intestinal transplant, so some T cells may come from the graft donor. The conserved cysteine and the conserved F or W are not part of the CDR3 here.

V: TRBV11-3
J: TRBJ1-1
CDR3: ASSLEGENTEAF

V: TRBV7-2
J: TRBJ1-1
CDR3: ASSSRGLRNTEAF

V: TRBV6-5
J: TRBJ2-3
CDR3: ASTGGISTDTQY

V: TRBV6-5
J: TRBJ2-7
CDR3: ASGTSYYEQY

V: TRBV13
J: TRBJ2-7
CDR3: ASSPRDGRKDDEQY

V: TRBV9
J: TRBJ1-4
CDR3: ASSEGGIFNEKLF

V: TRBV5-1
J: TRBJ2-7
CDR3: ASSSSSGINYEQY

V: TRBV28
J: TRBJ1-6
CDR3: ASSFAPDRVISPLH

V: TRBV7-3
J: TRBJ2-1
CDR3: ASSPTGWDNEQF

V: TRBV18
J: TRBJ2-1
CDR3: ASSPSFSNEQF

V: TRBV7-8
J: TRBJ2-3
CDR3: ASSGDLSTDTQY

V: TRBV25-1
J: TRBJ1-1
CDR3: ASSSSGQGATEAF

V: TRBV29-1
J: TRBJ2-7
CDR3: SGTSGAYEQY

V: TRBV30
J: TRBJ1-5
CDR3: AWGSGGGNQPQH

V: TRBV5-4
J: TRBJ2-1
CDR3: ASSLGGDEQF

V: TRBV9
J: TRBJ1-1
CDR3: ASSVGQGKNTEAF

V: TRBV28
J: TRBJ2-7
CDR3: ASSLVGREYNYEQY

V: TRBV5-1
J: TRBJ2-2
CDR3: ASSLARGTGELF

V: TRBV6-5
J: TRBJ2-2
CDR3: ASSYSGSTYTGELF

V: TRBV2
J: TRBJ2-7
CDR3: ASSEGGQY

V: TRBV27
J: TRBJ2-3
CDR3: ASSPLSGLFYLTDTQY

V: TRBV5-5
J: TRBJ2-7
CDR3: ASSRGLADPYEQY

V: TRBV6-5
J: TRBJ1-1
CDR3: ASSYSYLAEAF

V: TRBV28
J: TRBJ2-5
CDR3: ASSQSPNFQETQY

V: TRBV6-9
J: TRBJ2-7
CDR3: ASSSFGRVVYEQY

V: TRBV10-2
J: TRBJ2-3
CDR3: ASRLAGDSTDTQY

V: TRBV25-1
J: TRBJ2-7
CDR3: ASSVWPEQY

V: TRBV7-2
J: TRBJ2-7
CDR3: ASSLVTEVERGKY

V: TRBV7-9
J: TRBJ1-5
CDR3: ASTWGGNQPQH

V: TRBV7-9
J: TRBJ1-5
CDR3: ASSFGTYNQPQH

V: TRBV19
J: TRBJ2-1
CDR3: ASSSAQPYNEQF

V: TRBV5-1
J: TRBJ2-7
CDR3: ASSYGSYYEQY

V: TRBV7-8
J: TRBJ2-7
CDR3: ASSLYMSGSYEQY